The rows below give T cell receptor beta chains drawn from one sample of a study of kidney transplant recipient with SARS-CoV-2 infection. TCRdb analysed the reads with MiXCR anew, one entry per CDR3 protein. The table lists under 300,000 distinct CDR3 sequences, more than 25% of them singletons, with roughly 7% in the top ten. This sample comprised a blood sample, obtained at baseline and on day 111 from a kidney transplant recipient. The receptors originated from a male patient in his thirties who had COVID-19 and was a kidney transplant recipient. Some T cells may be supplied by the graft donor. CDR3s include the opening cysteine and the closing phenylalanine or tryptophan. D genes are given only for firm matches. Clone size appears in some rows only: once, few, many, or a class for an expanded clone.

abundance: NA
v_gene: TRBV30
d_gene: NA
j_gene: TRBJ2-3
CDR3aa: CAWSSNTQYF
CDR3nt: TGTGCCTGGAGTTCAAATACGCAGTATTTT

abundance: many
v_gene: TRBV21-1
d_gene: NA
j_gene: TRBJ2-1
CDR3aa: CASSKEGRGWHEQFF
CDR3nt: TGTGCCAGCAGCAAAGAGGGCAGGGGGTGGCATGAGCAGTTCTTC

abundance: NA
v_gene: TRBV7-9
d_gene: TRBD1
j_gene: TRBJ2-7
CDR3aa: CASSNRDSSYEQYF
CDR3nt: TGTGCCAGCAGCAATCGGGACAGTTCCTACGAGCAGTACTTC

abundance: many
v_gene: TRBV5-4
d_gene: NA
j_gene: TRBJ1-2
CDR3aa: CASSLPGPAGYTF
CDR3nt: TGTGCCAGCAGCTTGCCAGGGCCTGCTGGCTACACCTTC

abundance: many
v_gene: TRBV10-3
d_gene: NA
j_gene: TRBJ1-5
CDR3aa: CATGESLSNQPQHF
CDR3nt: TGTGCCACCGGGGAGAGTCTTAGCAATCAGCCCCAGCATTTT

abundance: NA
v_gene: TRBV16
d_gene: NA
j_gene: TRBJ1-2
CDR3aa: CASSFSPVVRKTYGCTF
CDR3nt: TGTGCCAGCAGCTTCTCGCCGGTCGTTAGAAAGACCTATGGCTGCACCTTC

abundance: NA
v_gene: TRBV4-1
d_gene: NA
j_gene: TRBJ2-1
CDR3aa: CAGSQEGAAGSTHNEQFF
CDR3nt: TGCGCCGGCAGCCAGGAGGGGGCAGCGGGATCCACCCACAATGAGCAGTTCTTC

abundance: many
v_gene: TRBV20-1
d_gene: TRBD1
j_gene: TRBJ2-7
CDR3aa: CSASDRVAGYEQYF
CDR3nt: TGCAGTGCTTCGGACAGGGTGGCGGGTTACGAGCAGTACTTC

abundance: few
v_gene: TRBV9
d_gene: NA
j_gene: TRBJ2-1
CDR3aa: CASSPSGTQANEQFF
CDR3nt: TGTGCCAGCAGCCCCTCCGGGACTCAGGCCAATGAGCAGTTCTTC

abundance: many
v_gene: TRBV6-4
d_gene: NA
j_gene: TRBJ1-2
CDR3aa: CASSDGTFYGYTF
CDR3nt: TGTGCCAGCAGTGACGGGACATTCTATGGCTACACCTTC

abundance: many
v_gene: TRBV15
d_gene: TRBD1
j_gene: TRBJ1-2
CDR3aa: CATSTTDRVYGYTF
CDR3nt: TGTGCCACCAGCACAACGGACAGGGTCTATGGCTACACCTTC

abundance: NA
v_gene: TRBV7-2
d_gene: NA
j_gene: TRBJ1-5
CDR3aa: CASSSAPESGKLPQHF
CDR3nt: TGTGCCAGCAGCTCCGCCCCCGAGTCCGGAAAATTGCCCCAGCATTTT

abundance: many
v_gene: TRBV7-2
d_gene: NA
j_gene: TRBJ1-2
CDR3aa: CASSGYTRDGKTYGYTF
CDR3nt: TGTGCCAGCAGCGGTTATACCAGAGACGGAAAGACCTATGGCTACACCTTC

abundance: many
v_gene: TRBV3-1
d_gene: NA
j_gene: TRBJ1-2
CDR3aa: CASSIPGTLRKTYGYTF
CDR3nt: TGTGCCAGCAGCATCCCGGGCACCCTTCGAAAGACCTATGGCTACACCTTC

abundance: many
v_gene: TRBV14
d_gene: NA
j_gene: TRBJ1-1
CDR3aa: CASSQEPQGGPNTEAFF
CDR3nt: TGTGCCAGCAGCCAAGAGCCCCAGGGAGGGCCGAACACTGAAGCTTTCTTT

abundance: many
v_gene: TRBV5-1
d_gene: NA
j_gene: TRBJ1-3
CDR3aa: CASSPDGSSGNTIYF
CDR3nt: TGCGCCAGCAGCCCCGACGGGAGCTCTGGAAACACCATATATTTT

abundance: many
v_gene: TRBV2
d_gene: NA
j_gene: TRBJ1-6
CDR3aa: CASRGRSSPLHF
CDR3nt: TGTGCCAGCAGGGGGCGGAGTTCACCCCTCCACTTT

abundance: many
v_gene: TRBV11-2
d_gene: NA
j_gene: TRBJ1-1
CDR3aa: CASSGVAGTEAFF
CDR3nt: TGTGCCAGCAGCGGGGTTGCGGGCACTGAAGCTTTCTTT

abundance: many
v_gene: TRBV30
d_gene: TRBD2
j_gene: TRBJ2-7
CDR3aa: CAWSATSGRASYF
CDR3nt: TGTGCCTGGAGTGCTACTAGCGGGAGGGCCAGTTACTTC

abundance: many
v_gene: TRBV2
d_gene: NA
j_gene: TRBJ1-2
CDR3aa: CASRGTGGNYGYTF
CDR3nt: TGTGCCAGCAGGGGGACGGGGGGGAACTATGGCTACACCTTC

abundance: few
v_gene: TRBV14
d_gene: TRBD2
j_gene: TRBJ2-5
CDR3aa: CASSHGELRGGPDQETQYF
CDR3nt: TGTGCCAGCAGCCATGGCGAACTTCGGGGGGGTCCAGACCAAGAGACCCAGTACTTC

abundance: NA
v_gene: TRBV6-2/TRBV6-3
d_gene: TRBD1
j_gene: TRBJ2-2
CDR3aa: CATKRQGSTGELFF
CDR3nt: TGTGCCACCAAACGACAGGGCTCCACCGGGGAGCTGTTTTTT

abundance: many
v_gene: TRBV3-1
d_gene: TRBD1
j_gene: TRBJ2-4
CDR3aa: CASSQVKGAKNIQYF
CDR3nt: TGTGCCAGCAGCCAAGTTAAGGGGGCGAAAAACATTCAGTACTTC

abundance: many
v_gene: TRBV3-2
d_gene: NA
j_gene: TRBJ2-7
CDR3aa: CASMGSGGLREQYF
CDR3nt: TGTGCCAGCATGGGTAGCGGTGGACTACGAGAGCAGTACTTC

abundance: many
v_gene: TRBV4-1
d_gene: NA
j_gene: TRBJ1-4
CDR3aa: CASSHPLVKRNEKLFF
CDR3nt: TGCGCCAGCAGCCACCCCCTCGTGAAAAGGAATGAAAAACTGTTTTTT

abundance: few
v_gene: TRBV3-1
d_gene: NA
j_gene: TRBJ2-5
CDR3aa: CASSGTRPISFSETQYF
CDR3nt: TGTGCCAGCAGCGGAACACGTCCCATTTCTTTCTCTGAGACCCAGTACTTC

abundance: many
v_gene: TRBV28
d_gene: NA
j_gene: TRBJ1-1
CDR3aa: CASSFAGFNTEAFF
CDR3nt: TGTGCCAGCAGTTTTGCGGGCTTTAACACTGAAGCTTTCTTT

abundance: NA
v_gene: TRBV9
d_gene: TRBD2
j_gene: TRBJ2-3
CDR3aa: CASSVEASGRVSPSDTQYF
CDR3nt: TGTGCCAGCAGCGTAGAGGCCAGCGGGAGGGTCTCACCTTCAGATACGCAGTATTTT

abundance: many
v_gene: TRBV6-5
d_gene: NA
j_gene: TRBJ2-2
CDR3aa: CASSYRGTGELFF
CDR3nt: TGTGCCAGCAGTTACCGGGGGACCGGGGAGCTGTTTTTT

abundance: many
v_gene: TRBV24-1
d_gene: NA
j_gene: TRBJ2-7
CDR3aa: CATSKNAGTHYEQYF
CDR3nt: TGTGCCACCAGTAAGAACGCCGGGACCCACTACGAGCAGTACTTC

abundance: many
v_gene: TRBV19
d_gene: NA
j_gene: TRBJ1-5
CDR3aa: CATTQGEYQPQHF
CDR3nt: TGTGCCACCACACAGGGTGAATATCAGCCCCAGCATTTT

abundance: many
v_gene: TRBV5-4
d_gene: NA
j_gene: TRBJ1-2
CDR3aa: CASNATVPGKTYGYTF
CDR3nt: TGTGCCAGCAACGCCACCGTACCAGGAAAGACCTATGGCTACACCTTC

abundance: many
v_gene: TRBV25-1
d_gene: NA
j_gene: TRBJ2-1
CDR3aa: CASSDPRGGGFRSSYNEQFF
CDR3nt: TGTGCCAGCAGTGACCCCCGGGGAGGGGGTTTTCGCTCCTCCTACAATGAGCAGTTCTTC

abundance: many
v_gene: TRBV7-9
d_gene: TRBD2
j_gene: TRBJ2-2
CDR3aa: CASSAGANTGELFF
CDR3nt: TGTGCCAGCAGTGCGGGAGCGAACACCGGGGAGCTGTTTTTT

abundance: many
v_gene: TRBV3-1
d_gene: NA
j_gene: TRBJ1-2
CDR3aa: CASSLQGSYGYTF
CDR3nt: TGTGCCAGCAGCTTACAGGGATCGTATGGCTACACCTTC

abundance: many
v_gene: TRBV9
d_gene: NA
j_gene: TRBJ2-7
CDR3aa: CASSVAADSSYEQYF
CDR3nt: TGTGCCAGCAGCGTAGCGGCCGACAGCTCCTACGAGCAGTACTTC

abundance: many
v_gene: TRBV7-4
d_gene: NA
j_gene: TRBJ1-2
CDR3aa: CASSDTSSARKTYGYTF
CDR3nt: TGTGCCAGCAGCGATACCTCTTCAGCTCGAAAGACCTATGGCTACACCTTC

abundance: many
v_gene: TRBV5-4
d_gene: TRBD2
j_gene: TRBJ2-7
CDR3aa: CASSLAGLAGSYEQYF
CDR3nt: TGTGCCAGCAGCTTGGCCGGACTAGCGGGTTCCTACGAGCAGTACTTC

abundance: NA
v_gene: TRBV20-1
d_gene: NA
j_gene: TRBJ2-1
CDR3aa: CSARHGKGPRRYNEQFF
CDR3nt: TGCAGTGCCCGACACGGTAAGGGCCCCCGGCGGTACAATGAGCAGTTCTTC

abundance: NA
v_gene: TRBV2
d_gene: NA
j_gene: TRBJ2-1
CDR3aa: CASSASSRGFYNEQFF
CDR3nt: TGCGCCAGCAGCGCATCCTCCAGGGGATTCTACAATGAGCAGTTCTTC

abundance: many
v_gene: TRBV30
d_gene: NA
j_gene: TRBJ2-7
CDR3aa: CAWSVRGGGDEQYF
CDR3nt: TGTGCCTGGAGTGTACGAGGAGGTGGCGACGAGCAGTACTTC

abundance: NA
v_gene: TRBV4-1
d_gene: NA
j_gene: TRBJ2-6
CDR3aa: CASSQGSRSMANVLTF
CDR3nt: TGCGCCAGCAGCCAAGGATCCCGGAGTATGGCCAACGTCCTGACTTTC

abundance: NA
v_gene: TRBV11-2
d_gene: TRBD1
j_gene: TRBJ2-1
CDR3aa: CASSKSQGVGPYNEQFF
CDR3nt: TGTGCCAGCAGCAAAAGTCAGGGGGTTGGACCCTACAATGAGCAGTTCTTC

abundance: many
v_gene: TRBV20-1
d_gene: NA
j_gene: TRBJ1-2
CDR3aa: CSAFRQLFRKTYGYTF
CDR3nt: TGCAGTGCTTTCAGACAGCTGTTTCGAAAGACCTATGGCTACACCTTC

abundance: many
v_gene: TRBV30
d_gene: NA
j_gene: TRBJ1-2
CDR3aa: CAWIRRRYRKTYGYTF
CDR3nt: TGTGCCTGGATAAGGAGGCGTTATAGAAAGACCTATGGCTACACCTTC

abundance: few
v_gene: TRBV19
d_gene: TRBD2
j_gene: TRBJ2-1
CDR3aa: CASSIALAGFNEQFF
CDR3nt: TGTGCCAGTAGTATAGCACTAGCGGGGTTCAATGAGCAGTTCTTC

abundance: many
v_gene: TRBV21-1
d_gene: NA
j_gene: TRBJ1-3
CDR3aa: CASRRGIATTARNTIYF
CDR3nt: TGTGCCAGCAGAAGAGGCATAGCTACAACCGCACGAAACACCATATATTTT

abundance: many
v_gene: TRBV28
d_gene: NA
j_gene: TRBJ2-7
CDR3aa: CASSPGTVVVPYEQYF
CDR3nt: TGTGCCAGCAGTCCGGGGACTGTAGTTGTCCCCTACGAGCAGTACTTC

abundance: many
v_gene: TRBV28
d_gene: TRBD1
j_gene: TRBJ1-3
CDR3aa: CASTPPGTGENTIYF
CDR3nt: TGTGCCAGCACCCCTCCCGGGACAGGGGAGAACACCATATATTTT

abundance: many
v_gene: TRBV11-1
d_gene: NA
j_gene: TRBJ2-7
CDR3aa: CASSPHGLAYEQYF
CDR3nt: TGTGCCAGCAGCCCCCACGGATTGGCGTACGAGCAGTACTTC

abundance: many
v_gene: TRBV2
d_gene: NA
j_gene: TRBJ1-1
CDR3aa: CASSGRVHASAEAFF
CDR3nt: TGTGCCAGCAGTGGGAGGGTCCACGCGTCCGCTGAAGCTTTCTTT

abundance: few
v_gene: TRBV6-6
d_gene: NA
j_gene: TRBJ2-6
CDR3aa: CASSQQRWEQSRANVLTF
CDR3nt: TGTGCCAGCAGTCAACAGAGGTGGGAACAAAGTCGGGCCAACGTCCTGACTTTC

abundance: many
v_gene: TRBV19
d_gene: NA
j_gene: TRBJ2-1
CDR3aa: CASSSGTASYNEQFF
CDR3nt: TGTGCCAGTAGTAGCGGGACAGCCTCCTACAATGAGCAGTTCTTC

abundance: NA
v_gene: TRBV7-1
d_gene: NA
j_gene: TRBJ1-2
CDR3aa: CAISRRHHEGKTYGYTF
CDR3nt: TGTGCCATCAGCCGACGACATCACGAGGGAAAGACCTATGGCTACACCTTC

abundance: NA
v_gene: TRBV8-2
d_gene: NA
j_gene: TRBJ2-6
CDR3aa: CGSLPRITQSRANVLTF
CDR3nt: TGTGGCAGCCTGCCCAGGATAACACAAAGTCGGGCCAACGTCCTGACTTTC

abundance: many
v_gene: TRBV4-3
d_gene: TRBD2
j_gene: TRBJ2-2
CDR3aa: CASSQELRTSVIRELFF
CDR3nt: TGCGCCAGCAGCCAAGAACTCAGGACTAGCGTAATCAGGGAGCTGTTTTTT